A single sample gave rise to the 11 T cell receptor beta chains below, sequenced in a study of shared clonotypes between healthy human individuals. CD45RO-negative CD8 cells positively selected for CCR7 made up the naive population, which excluded terminally differentiated effector memory CD45RA+ cells. Using immunoSEQ multiplex PCR, the repertoire was profiled, and TCRdb retains in-frame clones only, with some absent. The repertoire holds millions of clones, approximately 94% seen once, with 1.1% in the top ten. The sequenced sample consisted of naive CD8+ T cells sorted from blood. The receptors derive from a man aged 18 to 30 in good health.

For the CDR3, the DNA is TGTGCCAGCAGCGTAGGATGGGGACTAGCGGAAAATAATGAGCAGTTCTTC. It translates to CASSVGWGLAENNEQFF. The chain is built from TRBV9 and TRBJ2-1, with TRBD2 matching over 11 bases. Germline lookup yields CDR1 SGDLS and CDR2 YYNGEE. Losses at the gene ends were 0 bases for V and 7 bases for J; bases not matched to a gene: 9. The CDR3 runs 17 residues.

The chain recombines TRBV10-2 with TRBJ2-1, with D hard to call. There are 14 residues in the CDR3. The ends were cut back, 0 bases at V and 3 bases at J, with 6 bases in the middle. The germline V gene encodes CDR1 WSHSY and CDR2 SAAADI. Here the CDR3 reads CASSESYYYNEQFF. The CDR3 DNA sequence: TGCGCCAGCAGTGAGTCTTACTACTACAATGAGCAGTTCTTC.

This rearrangement joins TRBV27 to TRBJ2-7, with TRBD2 as a possible D gene (5 bases). V lost 2 bases, J lost 1 base, and 15 bases lay in between. Germline V gene data show CDR1 as MNHEY and CDR2 as SMNVEV (reference sequence). This CDR3 comprises 16 residues. In DNA, the CDR3 is TGTGCCAGCAGTTTAAACGAGGGAGCCGTTTCCTACGAGCAGTACTTC. Encoded protein: CASSLNEGAVSYEQYF.

The rearrangement joins TRBV12-2 to TRBJ1-4. TRBV12-2 is recorded as a pseudogene. The CDR3 is 18 residues long. Written as DNA, the CDR3 is TGTGCAAGTCGCTTTTGGGGGTTCGCTGGCTGGGTTTGTGAAAAACTGTTTTTT. Residues: CASRFWGFAGWVCEKLFF.

J is TRBJ1-1 and V is TRBV27; D remains ambiguous. With 5 bases removed from V and 8 bases from J, the gap between germline ends came to 15 bases. CDR1 MNHEY and CDR2 SMNVEV come from the germline V gene (reference sequence). This CDR3 comprises 13 residues. The CDR3 loop is CASSPAPLLEAFF. CDR3 coding DNA: TGTGCCAGCAGTCCTGCCCCCCTCTTGGAAGCTTTCTTT.

This chain uses TRBV28 with TRBJ2-3; 7 bases are a match to TRBD1. The ends lost 8 bases at V and 2 bases at J; junction bases unmatched: 7. The CDR3 has 14 amino acids. Per germline, CDR1 MDHEN and CDR2 SYDVKM. The chain's CDR3 is CASCLQGDTDTQYF. CDR3 nucleotide sequence: TGTGCCAGCTGCCTGCAGGGGGACACAGATACGCAGTATTTT.

This clone was counted once. J is TRBJ2-1 and V is TRBV28; 10 positions match TRBD2. The V and J ends lost 6 bases and 4 bases, in that order; junction bases with no gene match: 6. CDR3 length: 15 residues. Germline CDR1 reads MDHEN; CDR2 reads SYDVKM. The CDR3 sequence: CASSPSGSSYNEQFF. CDR3 in DNA: TGTGCCAGCAGCCCTAGCGGGAGTTCATACAATGAGCAGTTCTTC.

V is TRBV11-2 and J is TRBJ2-5; the match to TRBD2 covers 8 bases. The CDR3 sequence is 16 residues long. The trim removed 3 bases at V and 3 bases at J, leaving 9 bases unmatched. Germline lookup yields CDR1 SGHAT and CDR2 FQNNGV. CDR3 nucleotide sequence: TGTGCCAGCAGCTTCAGTGGTAGCGGGGTGAAAGAGACCCAGTACTTC. Protein: CASSFSGSGVKETQYF.

The chain uses TRBV6-5 and TRBJ2-2; D gene uncertain. This CDR3 is 16 amino acids long. V lost 0 bases to trimming and J lost 4 bases, with 12 bases between them. The germline V gene encodes CDR1 MNHEY and CDR2 SVGAGI. The CDR3, as DNA: TGTGCCAGCAGTTACTCGATTGGGGAATCCACCGGGGAGCTGTTTTTT. Amino acids: CASSYSIGESTGELFF.

In its sample, this clone was seen once. The J gene is TRBJ1-5, the V gene TRBV6-1, with 7 bases aligning to TRBD1. Germline V gene data show CDR1 as MNHNS and CDR2 as SASEGT. The CDR3 runs 14 residues. Trimming took 4 bases from V and 5 from J; bases not matched to a gene: 5. This chain's CDR3 is CASSADRDDQPQHF. CDR3 nucleotide sequence: TGTGCCAGCAGTGCTGACAGGGACGATCAGCCCCAGCATTTT.

This clone came up once. V gene TRBV5-6 combines with J gene TRBJ1-4; tentative D call: TRBD1 (5 bases). V gave up 3 bases and J gave up 8 bases, with 11 bases separating them. The CDR3 is 13 residues long. Germline CDR1 reads SGHDT; CDR2 reads YYEEEE. This chain's CDR3 is CASSYPGSEKLFF. Written as DNA, the CDR3 is TGTGCCAGCAGCTATCCAGGGTCAGAAAAACTGTTTTTT.